This is a list of T cell receptor beta chains from one sample in a study of shared clonotypes between healthy human individuals. Sequencing used immunoSEQ multiplex PCR; TCRdb keeps in-frame clones, though not all of them. The table shows about 2.3 million clones, with approximately 95% occurring only once. The sample taken for sequencing was naive CD4+ T cells from PBMCs. These receptors were collected from a man aged 18 to 29 in good health. Some clones in this sample may be carry-over from other donors' samples. CDR3s leave out the opening cysteine and the closing phenylalanine or tryptophan.

v_gene,j_gene,CDR3aa
TRBV7-9,TRBJ1-1,ASSHTENTEAF
TRBV30,TRBJ1-3,AWGGVYPGNTIY
TRBV6-1,TRBJ2-5,ASSEVPEETQY
TRBV28,TRBJ1-2,ASSHRDRS
TRBV6-1,-,ASSELLGQSYEQY
TRBV27,TRBJ2-3,ASSPTGTSGTDTQY
TRBV18,TRBJ1-4,ASSPNWDEKLF
TRBV28,TRBJ2-3,ASTSGPSDTQY
TRBV6-1,TRBJ1-3,ASSDPRDRGAGNTIY
TRBV4-1,TRBJ2-1,ASSEPRDRDSYNEQF
TRBV5-1,TRBJ2-1,ASTRDFTNYNEQF
TRBV5-1,TRBJ2-5,ASSLGAGVETQY
TRBV6-5,TRBJ1-4,ASSPAGQGEKLF
TRBV5-4,TRBJ2-1,ASSRGLAGLRSYNEQF
TRBV4-1,TRBJ1-5,ASSQEPGAQPQH
TRBV19,TRBJ2-7,ASSIGTREYYEQY
TRBV6-5,TRBJ2-3,ASRGAGGPSDTQY
TRBV7-9,TRBJ2-7,ASSSTGGEYEQY
TRBV5-1,TRBJ2-7,ASSLEGTGHEQY
TRBV6-6,TRBJ2-2,ASSRWGELF
TRBV7-8,TRBJ2-2,ASSRGLASTGELF
TRBV9,TRBJ2-1,ASSARDRGYNEQF